This T cell receptor (beta chain) was retrieved from a study of blood T cell repertoires in COVID-19. How the authors handled the data: Amplification of reference gene primers provided the estimated nucleated cell counts. Measured with immunoSEQ multiplex PCR; TCRdb has only the in-frame clones, and not every one. V and J calls and clone size are given by that table; D and trimming were obtained from the DNA. The sample consists of about 120,000 clones, approximately 70% of them appearing once. This clone has just a few counts. Trimming cost V 10 bases and J 8 bases, with 17 bases left between them. This CDR3 region has 13 residues.

The genes are TRBV12-3 or TRBV12-4 and TRBJ1-4; the D gene is possibly TRBD1 (5 bases). The sequenced material came from peripheral blood. The clonotype originates from a human donor with acute or convalescent COVID-19. The donor label of this sample is uncertain. CDR3 bases: TGTGCCACCCAAATGGGGGGTGGGGAAAAACTGTTTTTT. It yields the protein CATQMGGGEKLFF.